This T cell receptor beta chain was found in a study of blood T cell repertoires in COVID-19. The overall study: The United States, Italy and Spain supplied acute and convalescent COVID-19 samples. From T cells, B-cell-depleted T cells, or PBMCs came the material, which was cDNA or gDNA.

Sequenced by immunoSEQ multiplex PCR; TCRdb stores in-frame clones only, minus some. Of a few hundred thousand clones in the sample, 88% were seen once. The TCR sequence derives from a man aged 25 to 40 who had recovered from COVID-19. Sequenced: PBMCs or T cells enriched from blood (not recorded which).

This CDR3 is CASSAWGSGGNEQFF. CDR3 DNA: TGTGCCAGTAGTGCCTGGGGTAGCGGGGGGAATGAGCAGTTCTTC. The chain combines TRBV19 with TRBJ2-1, with 10 bases lining up with TRBD2. V shed 5 bases and J 7 bases; nucleotides not matched to a gene: 8. The length of the CDR3 is 15 residues. Germline assignment: CDR1 LNHDA and CDR2 SQIVND (reference sequence).